This passage covers 27 T cell receptor beta chains from one sample sequenced in a study of tumor-infiltrating lymphocytes in primary liver carcinoma. Starting material of 400 to 600 ng total RNA yielded TCR beta cDNA via a constant-region primer. Libraries of TCR beta came from three nested multiplex PCR rounds with slightly modified ARM-PCR. A C-beta reverse primer and TRBV1-TRBV30 forward primers served in each of the first two PCR rounds, at about 9 cycles apiece. One entry per CDR3 protein, called by TCRdb with MiXCR from the multiplex PCR reads. The sample has about 92,000 distinct CDR3 sequences; less than 75% are singletons. The roughly 18-34 mg bulk tissue piece was not sorted before simultaneous RNA and DNA extraction. Sequencing was done on a sample of tumor-adjacent normal liver tissue. The source is a man between 40 and 49 years old with primary liver carcinoma and hepatitis B virus infection.

A remark on this clonotype: One end of the junction fails to match germline, which may point to a read error. This chain connects TRBV6-1 to TRBJ2-7, with D hard to call. In germline, CDR1 is MNHNS, CDR2 SASEGT. The CDR3 runs to 11 residues. CDR3 sequence (DNA): TGTGCCAGCAGTGTCAACTACGAGCAGCACTTC. Translating it yields CASSVNYEQHF.

A word on this clonotype: The conserved final phenylalanine or tryptophan is absent from the CDR3, which likely points to a read error. V usage is TRBV29-1 and J usage is TRBJ2-3, with no clear D. Trimming took off 5 bases at V and 0 bases at J, with 15 bases between the two ends. The CDR3 consists of 15 residues. Per germline, CDR1 SQVTM and CDR2 ANQGSEA. The DNA for the CDR3 is TGCAGCGTTCCATGGGTCTTTCATAGCACAGATACGCAGTATTTA. Encoded protein: CSVPWVFHSTDTQYL.

This clonotype was counted once. This may be a read error, as it is one base from a much larger clone. This sequence joins TRBV10-3 and TRBJ1-2, with D possibly TRBD1 on 5 matching bases. The CDR3 runs to 14 residues. CDR1 and CDR2 (germline): ENHRY, SYGVKD. The V and J ends lost 3 bases and 8 bases respectively, with 16 bases between them. The CDR3 here is CAISDSETADGYTF. The DNA of the CDR3 is TGTGCCATCAGTGATTCCGAGACAGCCGACGGCTACACCTTC.

J is TRBJ2-1 and V is TRBV28; possible D gene TRBD1, 6 bases. The CDR3 loop spans 15 amino acids. V was shortened by 4 bases and J by 3 bases, with 13 bases between the two germline ends. The germline CDR1 and CDR2 sequences are MDHEN and SYDVKM. CDR3 DNA sequence: TGTGCCAGCAGTTACAAACAGGGTCACTACAATGAGCAGTTCTTC. It is translated as CASSYKQGHYNEQFF.

This clonotype occurred a few times. Mismatch with germline at one junction end may stem from a read error. The chain carries TRBV11-2 and TRBJ1-1, with D tentatively TRBD1 (5 bases). The CDR3 is 12 amino acids. Germline CDR1 reads SGHAT; CDR2 reads FQNNGV. CDR3 sequence reads: CASSQDSTEAFF. DNA for the CDR3: TGTGCCAGCAGCCAAGACAGCACTGAAGCCTTCTTT.

Concerning this clonotype itself: A much bigger clone sits one base away, suggesting this may be a read error. The V and J genes are TRBV4-1 and TRBJ2-6; D unclear. CDR1 and CDR2 (germline): MGHRA, YSYEKL. The CDR3 length is 14 residues. The CDR3 DNA reads TGCGCCAGCGGCCAAGTGAGAGGGGCCAACGTCCTGACTTTC. It yields the protein CASGQVRGANVLTF.

This clonotype was seen a few times. A much larger clone differs from this one at a single base, so this may be a read error. J is TRBJ2-3 and V is TRBV6-5; D may correspond to TRBD1 or TRBD2 (6 bases each). This CDR3 contains 13 residues. V lost 4 bases, J lost 8 bases, and 13 bases lay in between. Germline V gives CDR1 MNHEY, CDR2 SVGAGI. CDR3 residues: CASSLGGSGTQYF. CDR3 bases: TGTGCCAGCAGTTTGGGGGGCTCTGGTACGCAGTATTTT.

On this clonotype: This sequence may be a read error, since a much larger clone differs from it by one base. The chain uses TRBV10-3 and TRBJ1-1, with D possibly TRBD1 on 5 matching bases. The CDR3 covers 15 residues. V was shortened by 6 bases and J by 6 bases, with 20 bases between the two germline ends. Per the germline V gene, CDR1 is ENHRY and CDR2 is SYGVKD. CDR3 in DNA: TGTGCCATCAGGCAAGCGCGAGGGGATCATCCTGAAGCTTTCTTT. Amino acid sequence: CAIRQARGDHPEAFF.

Regarding this clonotype: A single base separates this from a much larger clone, so it may be a read error. The J gene is TRBJ2-7, the V gene TRBV5-5; a weak D match, TRBD1 (8 bases). This CDR3 spans 15 amino acids. Germline V gene sequence: CDR1 SGHKS, CDR2 YYEKEE (reference sequence). This chain's CDR3 is CASSFRVTGDYERYF. The DNA for the CDR3 is TGTGCCAGCAGCTTTAGGGTGACAGGGGACTACGAGCGGTACTTC.

This clonotype has at least ten counts. V is TRBV5-1 and J is TRBJ2-1; TRBD2 matches at 8 bases. Germline V gene sequence: CDR1 SGHRS, CDR2 YFSETQ. The CDR3 spans 15 residues. The V gene end was trimmed by 3 bases and the J gene end by 5 bases; junction bases not matched to a gene: 7. The DNA for the CDR3 is TGCGCCAGCAGCTGGGGGGGACTAGTGGACAATGAGCAGTTCTTC. Translation: CASSWGGLVDNEQFF. Supplemented by reference TRBV5-1 and TRBJ2-1, the full variable domain reads KAGVTQTPRYLIKTRGQQVTLSCSPISGHRSVSWYQQTPGQGLQFLFEYFSETQRNKGNFPGRFSGRQFSNSRSEMNVSTLELGDSALYLCASSWGGLVDNEQFFGPGTRLTVL.

CDR3 DNA sequence: TGTGCCTTCTCGGCGGGAGGGTTAAGCTCCTACAATATGCAGTTCTTC. Protein: CAFSAGGLSSYNMQFF. The chain employs TRBV10-3 and TRBJ2-1; 9 nucleotides agree with TRBD2. Losses at the gene ends were 11 bases for V and 12 bases for J; bases not matched to a gene: 23. CDR1 ENHRY and CDR2 SYGVKD come from the germline V gene. This CDR3 region has 16 residues.

A few counts support this clonotype. A clone one base away is much larger, so this may be a read error. The chain joins TRBV29-1 to TRBJ2-2; 7 nucleotides align to TRBD1. Germline CDR1 and CDR2: SQVTM and ANQGSEA. The length of the CDR3 is 13 residues. The CDR3 nucleotides are TGCAGCGCCGGGACAGTCAACACCGAGGAGCTGTTTTTT. Translating gives CSAGTVNTEELFF.

This clonotype has only a few counts. This chain connects TRBV5-5 to TRBJ1-2; D not certain. Germline V gives CDR1 SGHKS, CDR2 YYEKEE (reference sequence). CDR3 length equals 14 residues. CDR3 sequence (DNA): TGTGTCAGTAGCTTGGAAAGCGCGAACTATGGCTACACCTTC. This translates into CVSSLESANYGYTF.

Many counts were recorded for this clonotype. This chain joins TRBV6-1 and TRBJ2-3; 9 nucleotides match TRBD2. Germline V gene lookup returns CDR1 MNHNS and CDR2 SASEGT. The CDR3 contains 15 residues. V was clipped by 3 bases and J by 6 bases; unmatched bases: 7. CDR3 nucleotides: TGTGCCAGCAGTGATGGACTAGCGAGGATGGATACGCAGTATTTT. Protein sequence: CASSDGLARMDTQYF.

The chain has TRBV11-2 and TRBJ2-7; 11 bases match TRBD2. From germline, CDR1 is SGHAT and CDR2 FQNNGV. V shed 3 bases, J shed 2 bases, and the junction held 12 bases outside the gene matches. The CDR3 length is 18 residues. DNA for the CDR3: TGTGCCAGCAGCTTTGTAGGGACTAGCGGAGTCAAAGCCTACGAGCAGTACTTC. Protein product: CASSFVGTSGVKAYEQYF.

By share, this clonotype ranks as medium-sized. This rearrangement joins TRBV11-2 to TRBJ2-7; the D gene is possibly TRBD2 (5 bases). Germline CDR1 and CDR2: SGHAT and FQNNGV. The V end lost 3 bases, the J end lost 5 bases, and 17 bases lay between the germline ends. The CDR3 has 15 amino acids. This chain's CDR3 is CASSLFEGFSDEQYF. In DNA form, the CDR3 reads TGTGCCAGCAGCTTGTTTGAGGGTTTTTCTGACGAGCAGTACTTC.

As regards this clonotype: The junction departs from germline at one end; a sequencing error may be responsible. This chain connects TRBV11-2 to TRBJ2-2, with 7 bases matching TRBD2. Per germline, CDR1 SGHAT and CDR2 FQNNGV. The CDR3 runs to 17 residues. The CDR3 DNA reads TGTGCCTGCAGCTTGACCCTAGGAGGGAGGGTCTTCGGGGAGCTGTTTTTT. This codes for CACSLTLGGRVFGELFF.

This clonotype has a count of ten or more. This chain joins TRBV6-6 and TRBJ2-3; a weak D match, TRBD2 (6 bases). The CDR3 covers 14 residues. V was pared by 7 bases and J by 7 bases, with 18 bases between. Germline values: CDR1 MNHNY, CDR2 SVGAGI (reference sequence). DNA for the CDR3: TGTGCCAGCACCGGAGACCCGGGAGTCCATACGCAGTATTTT. This encodes CASTGDPGVHTQYF.

The genes are TRBV7-9 and TRBJ2-1; the D is unclear. CDR3 length: 12 residues. V dropped 5 bases and J dropped 9 bases, with 11 bases sitting between them. Germline V gives CDR1 SEHNR, CDR2 FQNEAQ (reference sequence). CDR3 nucleotide sequence: TGTGCCAGCAGCCTCATAGGCGGTGAGCAGTTCTTC. Protein sequence: CASSLIGGEQFF.

A note on this clonotype: A read error may explain this, as a much larger clone is one base away. The chain joins TRBV28 to TRBJ1-1; D is possibly TRBD1 (6 bases). Germline V gene sequence: CDR1 MDHEN, CDR2 SYDVKM. The CDR3 is made up of 14 amino acids. CDR3 loop: CASTMDVGDTETFF. As DNA, the CDR3 is TGTGCCAGCACCATGGATGTCGGGGACACTGAAACTTTCTTT.

For this clonotype: One end of the junction varies from germline; a read error may be responsible. The chain joins TRBV5-1 to TRBJ1-1; 7 bases are a match to TRBD1. Germline CDR1 is SGHRS and CDR2 is YFSETQ. CDR3 size: 15 residues. For the CDR3, the DNA is TGCGCCAGCAGCCCCCGACAGGGCGCGATGACTGAAACTTTCTTT. Translating gives CASSPRQGAMTETFF.

This clonotype was picked up one time. This chain joins TRBV4-1 and TRBJ2-3; tentative D call: TRBD2 (6 bases). Germline lookup yields CDR1 MGHRA and CDR2 YSYEKL. V lost 0 bases and J lost 15, with 22 bases in between. The CDR3 loop spans 15 amino acids. CDR3 nucleotides: TGCGCCAGCAGCCAAGAGCCTAGCGACACAGATACACACTATTTT. This sequence encodes CASSQEPSDTDTHYF.

The chain joins TRBV20-1 to TRBJ1-5; D may be TRBD1 (6 bases). Germline-derived CDR1 and CDR2 are DFQATT and SNEGSKA (reference sequence). The CDR3 extends over 14 amino acids. The CDR3 reads CKAVKGGDSQPQHF. The CDR3 bases are TGCAAAGCCGTCAAGGGGGGGGACTCTCAGCCCCAGCATTTT.

With respect to this clonotype: One end of the junction is discordant with germline, which a read error may explain. V and J are TRBV11-2 and TRBJ1-6; D gene unclear. CDR1 SGHAT and CDR2 FQNNGV come from the germline V gene. The CDR3 sequence is 16 residues long. CDR3 sequence reads: CTSSPRSGLLNSPLHF. The CDR3 DNA follows: TGTACCAGCAGTCCCCGGTCAGGCTTACTTAATTCACCCCTCCACTTT.

On this clonotype itself: One junction end disagrees with the germline gene, perhaps due to a read error. The J gene is TRBJ2-5, the V gene TRBV11-2, with TRBD1 as a possible D gene (5 bases). The CDR3 is 13 residues long. Germline V gene lookup returns CDR1 SGHAT and CDR2 FQNNGV. CDR3 loop: CASSLDAGETQYF. For the CDR3, the DNA is TGTGCTAGCAGCTTAGATGCAGGGGAGACCCAGTACTTC.

There are many counts of this clonotype. The V and J genes are TRBV5-4 and TRBJ1-1, with D possibly TRBD1 on 5 matching bases. The CDR3 spans 12 residues. The V and J ends lost 4 bases and 4 bases respectively, with 8 bases between them. Germline-derived CDR1 and CDR2 are SGHNT and YYREEE (reference sequence). CDR3 DNA: TGTGCCAGCAGCCCAGGGTTCACTGAAGCTTTCTTT. This gives the protein CASSPGFTEAFF.

This clonotype was detected ten times or more. This sequence joins TRBV10-3 and TRBJ2-2; the D gene is possibly TRBD1 (5 bases). This CDR3 spans 16 amino acids. From germline, CDR1 is ENHRY and CDR2 SYGVKD. V was shortened by 3 bases and J by 5 bases, with 16 bases between the two germline ends. CDR3 in amino acids: CAISDWRQQITGELFF. Written as DNA, the CDR3 is TGTGCCATCAGTGATTGGAGACAGCAGATTACCGGGGAGCTGTTTTTT.